This T cell receptor beta chain was sequenced during a study of neurological immune-mediated disorders. The authors produced cDNA by 5'RACE using 10-nucleotide random UMIs. TCRdb analysed the 5' RACE reads with MiXCR anew, one entry per CDR3 protein. The sample lists approximately 50,000 distinct CDR3 sequences, about 5.6% occurring once. The table lists this clonotype with many counts. Each sorted-subset library came from 750,000 to 1,000,000 CD4+ or CD8+ T cells. In germline, CDR1 is SGHRS, CDR2 YFSETQ. V dropped 5 bases and J dropped 6; count of bases not matched to a gene: 6. The CDR3 consists of 14 residues.

The receptor was derived from a woman aged 18-29 years with multiple sclerosis. This chain joins TRBV5-1 and TRBJ2-4, with 9 positions matching TRBD1. Sequencing was carried out using CD4+ T cells from blood. The CDR3 here is CASSSGQGGNIQYF. CDR3 nucleotide sequence: TGCGCCAGCAGTTCGGGACAGGGAGGAAACATTCAGTACTTC.